Listed below are T cell receptor beta chains from one sample, sequenced in a study of STAT3 mutations in large granular lymphocyte leukemia. Repertoires were generated with immunoSEQ multiplex PCR, while TCRdb's copy carries only in-frame clones and drops some. Found here are about 10,000 clones, about 88% of them singletons; the top ten hold around two fifths. Sequences were obtained from peripheral blood mononuclear cells. The receptors stem from a man in his 60s with T-cell large granular lymphocyte leukemia. Some clones in this sample may be carry-over from other donors' samples. CDR3s include the opening cysteine and the closing phenylalanine or tryptophan. D genes are given only for firm matches.

d_gene	v_gene	j_gene	CDR3aa
-	TRBV29-1	TRBJ2-1	CSVGTGTTNEQFF
TRBD1	TRBV6-1	TRBJ1-2	CASSEVGGGRSGYTF
-	TRBV15	TRBJ2-1	CATSRSQSNEQFF
TRBD1	TRBV14	TRBJ2-7	CASSLQTGNYEQYF
TRBD2	TRBV30	TRBJ2-2	CAWSVGGRVGTGELFF
TRBD1	TRBV7-9	TRBJ2-7	CASSQGQIKRDEQYF
TRBD1	TRBV30	TRBJ1-2	CAFSNRGWGYTF
TRBD1	TRBV11-2	TRBJ2-5	CASSWRDRGYETQYF
-	TRBV5-1	TRBJ1-1	CASSSVDSNTEAFF
-	TRBV10-2	TRBJ1-1	CASSGGGVHTEAFF
TRBD2	TRBV6-5	TRBJ2-7	CASSPGLAGTYEQYF
-	TRBV23-1	TRBJ2-5	CASSQDRVPGAQYF
-	TRBV5-1	TRBJ2-1	CASSLVPGDYNEQFF
-	TRBV27	TRBJ1-5	CASSFARNQPQHF
-	TRBV29-1	TRBJ2-5	CSVGEGVETQYF
TRBD2	TRBV4-2	TRBJ2-3	CASSRGESSGRLNTDTQYF
TRBD1	TRBV6-5	TRBJ1-5	CASRQGAQPQHF
TRBD2	TRBV19	TRBJ2-1	CASTTQRGRAKAVNEQFF
-	TRBV18	TRBJ2-2	CASSPSGKGVTGELFF
-	TRBV5-1	TRBJ2-7	CASSLEDGAYEQYF
-	TRBV19	TRBJ2-3	CASSPGLTSTDTQYF
TRBD2	TRBV10-3	TRBJ2-7	CAISEPGLAGGIREQYF
-	TRBV2	TRBJ2-4	CATKGVPAKNIQYF
-	TRBV30	TRBJ1-4	CAWNKGQSTNEKLFF
TRBD1	TRBV19	TRBJ2-7	CASSIGTVNEQYF
-	TRBV27	TRBJ2-5	CASSSTSPYSTQYF
-	TRBV30	TRBJ2-1	CAWIDGVLEQFF
-	TRBV29-1	TRBJ2-2	CSVIRDTGELFF
-	TRBV27	TRBJ2-7	CASSSATVTYEQYF
TRBD1	TRBV7-2	TRBJ2-7	CASSPQGAGEQYF
-	TRBV11-2	TRBJ1-3	CASSYELSGPGNTIYF
-	TRBV5-4	TRBJ2-4	CASGVAGQNIQYF
-	TRBV5-6	TRBJ2-1	CASSWWGESSYNEQFF
-	TRBV6-5	TRBJ1-1	CASSYSGGYTEAFF
-	TRBV7-2	TRBJ2-7	CASSLDRDLAKYF
TRBD2	TRBV6-4	TRBJ2-1	CASSGLAGDYNEQFF
-	TRBV5-1	TRBJ2-3	CASSLWGPTGADTQYF
-	TRBV10-2	TRBJ2-7	CASMTGRGEWYF
TRBD1	TRBV6-5	TRBJ1-5	CASSWAGGNQPQHF
-	TRBV9	TRBJ2-1	CASSASSTYNEQFF
TRBD2	TRBV15	TRBJ2-3	CATSRDREGWGTDTQYF
-	TRBV28	TRBJ2-2	CASSAGGAGELFF
-	TRBV5-4	TRBJ1-2	CASSLGDRNYGYTF
-	TRBV4-3	TRBJ1-1	CASSQGVRVTEAFF
-	TRBV30	TRBJ2-7	CAWSWDPVLEQYF
-	TRBV6-1	TRBJ1-4	CASGEQDNEKLFF
-	TRBV6-5	TRBJ2-7	CASRRQAEQYF
-	TRBV18	TRBJ2-7	CASSPGYEQYF
-	TRBV27	TRBJ2-3	CASSWGLGRATDTQYF
TRBD2	TRBV9	TRBJ2-3	CASSVGLAGMSDTQYF
-	TRBV7-7	TRBJ2-7	CASSLEERHEQYF
-	TRBV5-6	TRBJ2-2	CASSFRPNTGELFF
TRBD1	TRBV5-1	TRBJ1-1	CASRAGQGAPEAFF
-	TRBV27	TRBJ2-5	CASSPRRPQETQYF
TRBD1	TRBV4-2	TRBJ1-2	CASSQDTGQANYGYTF
-	TRBV2	TRBJ1-2	CASSDSAGYGYTF
TRBD1	TRBV28	TRBJ2-7	CASTLAPGQGSYEQYF
TRBD1	TRBV19	TRBJ1-2	CASSISGQPVNYGYTF